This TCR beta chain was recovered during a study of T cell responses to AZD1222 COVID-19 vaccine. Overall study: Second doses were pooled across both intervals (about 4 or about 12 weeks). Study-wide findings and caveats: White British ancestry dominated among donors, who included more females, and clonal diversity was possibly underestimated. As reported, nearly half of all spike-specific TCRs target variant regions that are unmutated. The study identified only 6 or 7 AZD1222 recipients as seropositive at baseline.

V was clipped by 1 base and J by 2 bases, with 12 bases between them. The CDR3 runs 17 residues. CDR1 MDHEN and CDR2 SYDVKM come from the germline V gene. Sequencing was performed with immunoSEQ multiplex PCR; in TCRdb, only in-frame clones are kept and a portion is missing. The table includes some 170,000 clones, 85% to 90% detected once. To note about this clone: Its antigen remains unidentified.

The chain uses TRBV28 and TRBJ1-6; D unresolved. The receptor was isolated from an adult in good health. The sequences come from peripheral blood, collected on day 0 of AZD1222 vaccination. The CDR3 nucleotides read TGTGCCAGCAGTTTATTCCGTGGGGATACCTATAATTCACCCCTCCACTTT. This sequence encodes CASSLFRGDTYNSPLHF.